This paragraph covers one T cell receptor beta chain sequence. Its antigen is unidentified. These data originate in a study of OX40 agonist ivuxolimab in advanced cancers. Findings of the study overall: Dosing at 0.1 to 3.0 mg/kg was accompanied by clonal expansion of CD4+ and CD8+ blood T cells by week 6.

TCRdb keeps only in-frame clones here, not all; method: immunoSEQ multiplex PCR. In the table there are tens of thousands of clones, less than 90% of which are singletons. This CDR3 is 12 amino acids long. Per germline, CDR1 LNHDA and CDR2 SQIVND (reference sequence). Trimming pared 6 bases from V and 4 bases from J, leaving 7 bases between. The sample was CD4+ or CD8+ T cells sorted from blood, taken in a trial of the OX40 agonist ivuxolimab. The V and J genes are TRBV19 and TRBJ1-5; D remains unclear. The receptor was isolated from an adult with an advanced solid tumor such as melanoma, head and neck, liver or kidney cancer. CDR3 sequence reads: CASSPLNQPQHF. DNA of the CDR3: TGTGCCAGTAGCCCACTGAATCAGCCCCAGCATTTT.